These T cell receptor beta chains were read from a single sample in a study of cytomegalovirus exposure and HLA in healthy donors. TCRdb keeps only in-frame clones here, not all; method: immunoSEQ multiplex PCR. The sample shows some 200,000 clones, 80% to 85% of them seen only once. The material sequenced was PBMCs. The receptor set was obtained from a woman aged 40 to 50 in good health and CMV-seronegative. CDR3s leave out the opening cysteine and the closing phenylalanine or tryptophan.

j_gene: TRBJ2-5; v_gene: TRBV7-9; CDR3aa: ASSLGQGLGETQY
j_gene: TRBJ2-1; v_gene: TRBV27; CDR3aa: ASRTTSGWPAEQF
j_gene: TRBJ1-1; v_gene: TRBV29-1; CDR3aa: SVDPPDRGTEAF
j_gene: TRBJ1-1; v_gene: TRBV5-1; CDR3aa: ASSREGRTEAF
j_gene: TRBJ1-4; v_gene: TRBV18; CDR3aa: ASSPQGTGYEKLF
j_gene: TRBJ2-7; v_gene: TRBV10-2; CDR3aa: ASRPTPGVGEQY
j_gene: TRBJ1-5; v_gene: TRBV27; CDR3aa: ASSFRGQPQH
j_gene: TRBJ1-1; v_gene: TRBV5-5; CDR3aa: ASSWTGTATEAF
j_gene: TRBJ1-2; v_gene: TRBV18; CDR3aa: ASSPPTGTYGYT
j_gene: TRBJ2-6; v_gene: TRBV5-1; CDR3aa: ATSRGRTGANVLT
j_gene: TRBJ2-1; v_gene: TRBV2; CDR3aa: ASRLAGGRDEQF
j_gene: TRBJ2-1; v_gene: TRBV19; CDR3aa: ASSIQRHNEQF
j_gene: TRBJ1-5; v_gene: TRBV19; CDR3aa: ASSIDTRGGWEPQH
j_gene: TRBJ1-1; v_gene: TRBV4-1; CDR3aa: ASSQEGGLYTEAF
j_gene: TRBJ1-4; v_gene: TRBV7-2; CDR3aa: ASTRGGTGGEKLF
j_gene: TRBJ1-2; v_gene: TRBV9; CDR3aa: ASSGRGQNYGYT
j_gene: TRBJ2-7; v_gene: TRBV28; CDR3aa: ASSFRTTIGSYEQY
j_gene: TRBJ1-1; v_gene: TRBV6-1; CDR3aa: ASSEYGSMNTEAF
j_gene: TRBJ2-3; v_gene: TRBV30; CDR3aa: AWSAADTQY
j_gene: TRBJ2-7; v_gene: TRBV4-1; CDR3aa: ASSRDGTSLYEQY
j_gene: TRBJ2-3; v_gene: TRBV5-6; CDR3aa: ASTLLAEPRDTQY
j_gene: TRBJ1-2; v_gene: TRBV7-8; CDR3aa: ASSAGTGLYGYT
j_gene: TRBJ1-4; v_gene: TRBV5-1; CDR3aa: ASSYRGRDEKLF
j_gene: TRBJ1-2; v_gene: TRBV7-9; CDR3aa: ASSFISGGYT
j_gene: TRBJ2-7; v_gene: TRBV5-1; CDR3aa: ASSPSGATSSH
j_gene: TRBJ2-5; v_gene: TRBV5-6; CDR3aa: ASSSGHSRETQY
j_gene: TRBJ2-5; v_gene: TRBV5-4; CDR3aa: ASSLSGSGLGETQY
j_gene: TRBJ1-3; v_gene: TRBV2; CDR3aa: ASSDRTGIGNTIY
j_gene: TRBJ2-1; v_gene: TRBV4-1; CDR3aa: AIASERHEQF
j_gene: TRBJ2-2; v_gene: TRBV6-6; CDR3aa: ASSLAGGPTGELF
j_gene: TRBJ2-7; v_gene: TRBV12-5; CDR3aa: ASGLVIMRDRDYEQY
j_gene: TRBJ1-1; v_gene: TRBV19; CDR3aa: ASTNIGTLNTEAF
j_gene: TRBJ1-1; v_gene: TRBV19; CDR3aa: ASSGREGTEAF
j_gene: TRBJ1-1; v_gene: TRBV7-3; CDR3aa: ASSLGSIGQAMNTEAF
j_gene: TRBJ2-1; v_gene: TRBV9; CDR3aa: ASSSTGSYNEQF
j_gene: TRBJ1-5; v_gene: TRBV19; CDR3aa: ASRHGQGDQPQH
j_gene: TRBJ1-5; v_gene: TRBV5-1; CDR3aa: ASSPGTGRQPQH
j_gene: TRBJ2-1; v_gene: TRBV19; CDR3aa: ASSIGQVSYNEQF
j_gene: TRBJ2-7; v_gene: TRBV5-5; CDR3aa: ASSRQGAYEQY
j_gene: TRBJ2-7; v_gene: TRBV4-2; CDR3aa: ASSQASGSYEQY
j_gene: TRBJ2-1; v_gene: TRBV19; CDR3aa: ASSSTLSSPYNEQF
j_gene: TRBJ1-2; v_gene: TRBV6-5; CDR3aa: ASNKGQGYGYT
j_gene: TRBJ2-3; v_gene: TRBV7-3; CDR3aa: ASSLGLGRGADTQY
j_gene: TRBJ1-2; v_gene: TRBV2; CDR3aa: ASSEGTGIPGYT
j_gene: TRBJ1-5; v_gene: TRBV2; CDR3aa: ASSQLGTGHQPQH
j_gene: TRBJ1-6; v_gene: TRBV7-3; CDR3aa: ASSPTGGADSPLH
j_gene: TRBJ2-7; v_gene: TRBV10-3; CDR3aa: AISEFRTGTGSYEQY
j_gene: TRBJ2-1; v_gene: TRBV27; CDR3aa: ASSFISGEQF
j_gene: TRBJ2-7; v_gene: TRBV11-2; CDR3aa: AIQGQGYEQY
j_gene: TRBJ2-7; v_gene: TRBV6-6; CDR3aa: ASSYGGQTYEQY
j_gene: TRBJ2-5; v_gene: TRBV28; CDR3aa: ASSSYRVEETQY
j_gene: TRBJ1-2; v_gene: TRBV6-5; CDR3aa: ASSLTGNYGYT
j_gene: TRBJ2-1; v_gene: TRBV7-9; CDR3aa: ASSTRAGGSYNEQF
j_gene: TRBJ2-1; v_gene: TRBV12-5; CDR3aa: ASGFASGYEQF
j_gene: TRBJ2-7; v_gene: TRBV27; CDR3aa: ASSLSGGAVAYEQY